This TCR beta chain was sequenced for a study of T cell repertoires in cytomegalovirus infection. The wider study: CMV infection and matching HLA type were both indicated by public TCR beta signatures. Findings and limits, study-wide: The response measured ex vivo was dominated by TCR beta clonotypes (HLA-C-restricted and CMV-specific).

V lost 0 bases and J lost 0; bases outside the gene matches: 2. The CDR3 has 16 amino acids. Germline V gene sequence: CDR1 SGHVS, CDR2 FQNEAQ. TCRdb re-derived calls from the reads in MiXCR, one entry per CDR3 protein. The repertoire includes 200,000 to 300,000 distinct CDR3 sequences, about an eighth of them detected once, and about 10% sits in the top ten. This clonotype was detected many times. Its cognate antigen is unknown. Material for sequencing was PBMCs. The chain combines TRBV7-8 with TRBJ1-1, with 9 bases that match TRBD1. This clonotype was obtained from a human donor in good health (CMV status not recorded). Some clones in this sample may be carry-over from other donors' samples. The CDR3, as DNA: TGTGCCAGCAGCTTAGCGGGGACAGGGCTGAACACTGAAGCTTTCTTT. It codes for CASSLAGTGLNTEAFF.